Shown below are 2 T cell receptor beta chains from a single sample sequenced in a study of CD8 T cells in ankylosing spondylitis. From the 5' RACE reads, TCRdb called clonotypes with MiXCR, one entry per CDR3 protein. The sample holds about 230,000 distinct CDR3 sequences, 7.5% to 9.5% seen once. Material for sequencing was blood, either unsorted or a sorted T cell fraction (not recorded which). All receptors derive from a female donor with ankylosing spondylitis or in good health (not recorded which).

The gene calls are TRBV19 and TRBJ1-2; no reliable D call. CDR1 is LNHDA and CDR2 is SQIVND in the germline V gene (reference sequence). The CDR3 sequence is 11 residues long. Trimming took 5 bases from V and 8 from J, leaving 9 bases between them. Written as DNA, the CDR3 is TGTGCCAGTAGTTCCGAGGGCGGCTACACCTTC. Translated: CASSSEGGYTF.

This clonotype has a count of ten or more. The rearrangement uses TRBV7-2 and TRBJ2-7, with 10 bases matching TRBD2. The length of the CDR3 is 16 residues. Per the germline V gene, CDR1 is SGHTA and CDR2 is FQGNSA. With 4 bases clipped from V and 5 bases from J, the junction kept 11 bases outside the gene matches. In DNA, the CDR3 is TGTGCCAGCAGCTACCTAGCGGGAGCGCCGGCGGACGAGCAGTACTTC. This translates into CASSYLAGAPADEQYF.